This TCR beta chain was captured by sequencing in a study of CD8+ T cells in alopecia areata. Whole-study findings and limits: Mouse data revealed clearer TCR sharing than patient data did, a gap possibly tied to HLA.

Sorting separated CD4+ and CD8+ T cells out of PBMCs. Worth noting for this clone: Its antigen remains unidentified.

This CDR3 region has 16 residues. V was clipped by 6 bases and J by 3 bases, with 15 bases between them. CDR1 and CDR2 from the germline V gene are LNHDA and SQIVND (reference sequence). Once RNA had been extracted, it was reverse transcribed into cDNA to act as the sequencing template. Data came from immunoSEQ multiplex PCR; TCRdb stores just in-frame clones and leaves some out. Found here are 98,000 or so clones, roughly 59% of them singletons; the top ten hold under 25%. The chain carries TRBV19 and TRBJ1-6; D remains ambiguous. The TCR comes from a human donor in good health. The material sequenced was CD8+ T cells sorted from blood. The CDR3 loop is CASSLEDLGYNSPLHF. The CDR3 DNA follows: TGTGCCAGTAGCCTCGAGGACCTGGGCTATAATTCACCCCTCCACTTT.